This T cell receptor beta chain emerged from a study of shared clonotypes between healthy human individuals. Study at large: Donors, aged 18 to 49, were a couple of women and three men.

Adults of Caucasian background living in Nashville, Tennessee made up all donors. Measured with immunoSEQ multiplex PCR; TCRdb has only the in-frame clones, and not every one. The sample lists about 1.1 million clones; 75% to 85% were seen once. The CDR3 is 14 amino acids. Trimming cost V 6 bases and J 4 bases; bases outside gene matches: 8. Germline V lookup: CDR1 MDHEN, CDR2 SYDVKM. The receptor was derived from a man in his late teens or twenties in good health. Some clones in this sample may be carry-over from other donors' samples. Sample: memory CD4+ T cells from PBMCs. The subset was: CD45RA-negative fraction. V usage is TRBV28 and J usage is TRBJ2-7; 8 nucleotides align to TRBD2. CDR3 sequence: CASRDSSGSYEQYF. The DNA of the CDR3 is TGTGCCAGCAGGGATTCCAGCGGGAGTTACGAGCAGTACTTC.